Listed here are 6 T cell receptor beta chains from one sample, sequenced in a study of monozygotic twins with inflammatory bowel disease. TCRdb re-called the 5' RACE reads; one entry per CDR3 protein, DNA not given. Its clone listing holds over 110,000 distinct CDR3 sequences. The sequenced material came from blood. The receptors shown here come from a human donor with ulcerative colitis or Crohn's disease, or a healthy co-twin of an affected twin (not recorded which).

The chain uses TRBV13 and TRBJ1-6. Germline values: CDR1 PRHDT, CDR2 FYEKMQ (reference sequence). This CDR3 is built from 12 residues. CDR3 sequence: CASSSLLSPLHF.

J is TRBJ2-7 and V is TRBV19; the TCRdb D gene call, TRBD2, has no DNA to confirm it. The CDR3 runs to 15 residues. In germline, CDR1 is LNHDA, CDR2 SQIVND (reference sequence). Here the CDR3 reads CASSIGAVGTYEQYF. The full variable domain, its missing parts supplied by reference TRBV19 and TRBJ2-7, is DGGITQSPKYLFRKEGQNVTLSCEQNLNHDAMYWYRQDPGQGLRLIYYSQIVNDFQKGDIAEGYSVSREKKESFPLTVTSAQKNPTAFYLCASSIGAVGTYEQYFGPGTRLTVT.

The chain joins TRBV4-3 to TRBJ1-5; absent DNA, TCRdb's TRBD1 call cannot be checked. Germline CDR1 is LGHNA and CDR2 is YSLEER. The CDR3 is 14 amino acids. The CDR3 loop reads CASSHDQGARAQYF.

V is TRBV2 and J is TRBJ2-3. Per germline, CDR1 SNHLY and CDR2 FYNNEI. This CDR3 is 15 amino acids long. The CDR3 sequence: CASSEAEAVTDTQYF.

The V gene is TRBV7-9, the J gene TRBJ2-1; no DNA is available, so the TRBD1 call from TCRdb remains unchecked. The V gene's germline CDR1 is SEHNR and CDR2 FQNEAQ (reference sequence). CDR3 size: 16 residues. The CDR3 spells CASSPAAGQTYNEQFF.

V gene TRBV3-1 combines with J gene TRBJ2-5. The CDR3 is 14 amino acids. Germline CDR1 is LGHDT and CDR2 is YNNKEL (reference sequence). CDR3 sequence: CASMQVGSPGTQYF.